The clone carrying this T cell receptor beta chain was counted once. Its antigen is currently unknown. This specimen belongs to a study of PD-1 blockade in classical Hodgkin lymphoma. Every patient experienced relapse after autologous stem cell transplantation, and brentuximab vedotin exposure varied. Whole-study findings and limits: A significant rise in TCR diversity by C4D1 was seen for CD4+ but not CD8+ cells.

Profiled with immunoSEQ multiplex PCR; TCRdb holds only in-frame clones, not every one. The sample lists some 20,000 clones, 86% occurring once. Deletions cut 7 bases from V and 1 base from J, with 8 bases between. Germline lookup yields CDR1 MNHEY and CDR2 SMNVEV (reference sequence). The CDR3 runs to 14 residues. Source: peripheral blood mononuclear cells (PBMCs), taken before the second cycle of nivolumab. The origin of this receptor is a human donor with classical Hodgkin lymphoma. The chain links TRBV27 to TRBJ2-6; D may be TRBD1 (5 bases). The CDR3 region has the DNA TGTGCCAGCAACCAGGGTTCTGGGGCCAACGTCCTGACTTTC. Translated, it gives CASNQGSGANVLTF.